This TCR beta chain comes out of a study of T cells in Graves' hyperthyroidism and ophthalmopathy (dated by TCRdb to between 2018 and 2021). For context, the study as a whole: Peripheral blood samples were taken at the time of initial diagnosis, prior to any treatment. To identify TCR V-J signatures that set the groups apart, the researchers used a discovery cohort of about a hundred patients, made up of around 40 with Graves' ophthalmopathy and approximately 57 with stable Graves' hyperthyroidism. An independent validation cohort of around 19 hyperthyroidism patients and some 15 patients who later progressed to ophthalmopathy tested prospective prediction of ophthalmopathy. The roughly 91 discovery patients were randomly split 7:3 into training and test sets. In addition, the study compared T-cell repertoires in thyroid tissue and in blood from roughly 6 Graves' hyperthyroidism patients. After sampling, hyperthyroidism patients received methimazole starting at 30 mg daily, and ophthalmopathy patients received high-dose intravenous methylprednisolone. According to the paper, TCR Vbeta CDR3 sequencing was carried out on around 140 peripheral blood samples, which came from fewer than 50 ophthalmopathy, approximately 72 hyperthyroidism and roughly 17 progressor patients.

Amplification of TCR beta CDR3 regions was carried out from RNA transcripts. A first-round RT-PCR of the TCR CDR3 used the HTBI primer set with the Qiagen OneStep RT-PCR kit. Libraries were constructed in a second round of multiplex PCR, after which size selection and purification were performed. Libraries were sequenced paired-end with 100 bp reads on an Illumina HiSeq2000. On the study's bioinformatics: Raw data were processed with SOAPnuke, discarding reads with adapters, uncalled bases, mean Phred below 15, or no exact constant-primer or identifier match. COPE v1.2.5 was used to merge high-quality paired reads, and clonotypes were defined as unique nucleotide sequences. Clonotypes were aligned to IMGT TRBV, TRBD and TRBJ reference segments using MiTCR v1.1. Analysis was restricted to V-J combinations with a frequency above 0.0001, which covered over 98% of repertoires. A TCS score was defined as the ratio of F50 (clonal expansion) to E x V (chaos), with BLOSUM62-based TCRdist applied between CDR3 peptides within each V-J. Welch's t-statistics and random forest reduced around 550 V-J features to 13, which were used in a naive Bayes classifier (R e1071). TCRdb reanalyzed the raw reads on its own, using fastp at Q25 for trimming and MiXCR for clone calling, and kept in-frame beta chains. One record per CDR3 amino acid sequence lists the most common genes and DNA. The V and J calls were not made by the authors but by TCRdb's processing. The sample profile shows 450,000 to 600,000 distinct CDR3 sequences; about 14% of them were found once. The top ten constitute approximately 15% of the sample.

This clonotype appeared once. It has no known antigen specificity. No much larger clonotype is one base removed from it; base qualities were not supplied. One read alone provides weak support. CDR1 and CDR2 (SEHNR, FQNEAQ) derive from the germline V gene (reference sequence). The CDR3, cysteine through phenylalanine, is 18 amino acids long. Here the CDR3 DNA is all that survives: 54 bases in frame from base 1. V is pared back by 5 bases and J by 1 base, with 24 bases lying between the germline termini. Broader findings and caveats from the paper: In validation, progression to ophthalmopathy was predicted by the model with nearly 71% sensitivity and 72.22% specificity, a median of 6.5 months before onset. A 13 V-J signature model separated ophthalmopathy from stable hyperthyroidism, with just over 85% sensitivity and about 81% specificity in cross-validation and 80%/75% in testing. Most expanded thyroid clonotypes (frequency above 0.001) were also detected in blood, a finding suggesting that blood repertoires may reflect thyroid immune responses. Sample size was not statistically predetermined, and investigators were not blinded to group allocation.

Stable Graves' hyperthyroidism was defined as the absence of progression to ophthalmopathy over 18 months of follow-up. Hyperthyroidism patients were newly diagnosed, had a disease duration of under 2 months, and were aged 18 to 65 years. Exclusion was applied to patients with uncontrolled infections, other autoimmune diseases, pregnancy or lactation. Diagnoses were based on clinical symptoms, serum thyroxine and TRAb, thyroid ultrasound and orbital computed tomography. PBMCs were separated from under 12 ml of fresh peripheral blood using Ficoll-Paque density gradient centrifugation. Total RNA was extracted with Trizol reagent, and quality was checked on an Agilent 2100 Bioanalyzer.

This sequence originates from a woman aged 35 to 49 with Graves' hyperthyroidism. The chain is assembled from TRBV7-9 and TRBJ2-7; the D gene is possibly TRBD1, with 7 bases matching. Sequencing was carried out using blood. The encoded CDR3 is CASSPGGSGGSRSYEQYF. Read as DNA, the sequence is TGTGCCAGCAGCCCAGGGGGTAGCGGAGGCTCGAGGTCCTACGAGCAGTACTTC. Joined to the reference TRBV7-9 and TRBJ2-7 proteins, this CDR3 gives the full variable domain: DTGVSQNPRHKITKRGQNVTFRCDPISEHNRLYWYRQTLGQGPEFLTYFQNEAQLEKSRLLSDRFSAERPKGSFSTLEIQRTEQGDSAMYLCASSPGGSGGSRSYEQYFGPGTRLTVT.